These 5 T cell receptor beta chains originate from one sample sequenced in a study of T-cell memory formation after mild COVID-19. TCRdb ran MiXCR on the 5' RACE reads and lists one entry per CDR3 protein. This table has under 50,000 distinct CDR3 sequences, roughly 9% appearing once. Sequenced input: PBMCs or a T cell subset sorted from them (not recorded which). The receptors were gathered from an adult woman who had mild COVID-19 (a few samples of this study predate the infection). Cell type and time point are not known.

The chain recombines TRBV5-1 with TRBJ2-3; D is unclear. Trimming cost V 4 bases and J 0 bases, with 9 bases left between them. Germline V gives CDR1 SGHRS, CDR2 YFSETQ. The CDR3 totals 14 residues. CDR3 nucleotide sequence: TGCGCCAGCAGCCGGGTCGACAGCACAGATACGCAGTATTTT. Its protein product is CASSRVDSTDTQYF.

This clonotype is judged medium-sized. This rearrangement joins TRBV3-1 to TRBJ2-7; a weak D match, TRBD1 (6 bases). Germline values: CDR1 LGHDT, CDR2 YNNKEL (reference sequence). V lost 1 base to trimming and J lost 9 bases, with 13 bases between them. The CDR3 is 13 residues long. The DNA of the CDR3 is TGTGCCAGCAGCCAAGGGGGACATTCATCGCAGTACTTC. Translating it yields CASSQGGHSSQYF.

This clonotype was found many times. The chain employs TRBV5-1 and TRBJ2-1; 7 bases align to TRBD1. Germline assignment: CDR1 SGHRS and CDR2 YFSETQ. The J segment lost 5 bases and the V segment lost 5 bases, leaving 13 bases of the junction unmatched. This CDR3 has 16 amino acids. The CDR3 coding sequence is TGCGCCAGCAGTACTACAGGGGCCAAGGGGGACAATGAGCAGTTCTTC. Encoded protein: CASSTTGAKGDNEQFF. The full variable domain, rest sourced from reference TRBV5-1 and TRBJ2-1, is KAGVTQTPRYLIKTRGQQVTLSCSPISGHRSVSWYQQTPGQGLQFLFEYFSETQRNKGNFPGRFSGRQFSNSRSEMNVSTLELGDSALYLCASSTTGAKGDNEQFFGPGTRLTVL.

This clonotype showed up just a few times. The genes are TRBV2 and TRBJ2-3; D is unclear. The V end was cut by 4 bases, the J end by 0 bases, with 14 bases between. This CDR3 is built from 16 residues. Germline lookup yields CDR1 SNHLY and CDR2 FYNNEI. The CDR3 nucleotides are TGTGCCAGCAGTGTTAGGCGGACCACTAGCACAGATACGCAGTATTTT. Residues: CASSVRRTTSTDTQYF.

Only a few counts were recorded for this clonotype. The CDR3 region has the DNA TGTGCCAGCAGCTTAGCGCCGACTTACACCGGGGAGCTGTTTTTT. It codes for CASSLAPTYTGELFF. The rearrangement links TRBV11-1 to TRBJ2-2; D is unresolved. The CDR3 has 15 amino acids. Germline V gene sequence: CDR1 SGHAT, CDR2 FQDESV (reference sequence). Trimming cost V 0 bases and J 3 bases, with 8 bases left between them. Based on the CDR3 plus reference TRBV11-1 and TRBJ2-2, the full variable domain is EAEVAQSPRYKITEKSQAVAFWCDPISGHATLYWYRQILGQGPELLVQFQDESVVDDSQLPKDRFSAERLKGVDSTLKIQPAELGDSAMYLCASSLAPTYTGELFFGEGSRLTVL.